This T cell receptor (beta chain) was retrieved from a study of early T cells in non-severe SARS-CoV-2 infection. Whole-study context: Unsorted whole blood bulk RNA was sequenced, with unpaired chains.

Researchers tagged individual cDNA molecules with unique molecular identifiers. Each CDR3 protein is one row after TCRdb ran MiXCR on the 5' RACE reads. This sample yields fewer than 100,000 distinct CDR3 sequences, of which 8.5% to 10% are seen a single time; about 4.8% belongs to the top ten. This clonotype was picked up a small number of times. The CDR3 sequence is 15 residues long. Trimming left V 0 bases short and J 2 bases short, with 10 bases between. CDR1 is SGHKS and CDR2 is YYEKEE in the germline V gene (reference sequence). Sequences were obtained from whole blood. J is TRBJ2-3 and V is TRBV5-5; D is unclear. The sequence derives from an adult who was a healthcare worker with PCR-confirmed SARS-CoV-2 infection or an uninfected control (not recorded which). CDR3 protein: CASSLDGHSTDTQYF. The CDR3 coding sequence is TGTGCCAGCAGCTTGGACGGGCATTCCACAGATACGCAGTATTTT.